What follows describes a single TCR beta chain. Sequencing used immunoSEQ multiplex PCR; TCRdb keeps in-frame clones, though not all of them. The data hold approximately 80,000 clones, with over 70% observed a single time. This sample is part of a study of blood T cell repertoires in COVID-19. Study overall: T cells, B-cell-depleted T cells, or PBMCs supplied cDNA or gDNA.

Trimming took 2 bases from V and 8 from J; bases not matched to a gene: 6. The CDR3 has 15 amino acids. CDR1 is MDHEN and CDR2 is SYDVKM in the germline V gene. The V call is TRBV28, the J call TRBJ1-4, with 9 bases aligning to TRBD1. This sequence was found in a human donor in a cohort sampled during active COVID-19. Sample: peripheral blood. The CDR3 nucleotides are TGTGCCAGCAGTTTAGGGGGACAGGGATGGGAAAAACTGTTTTTT. It specifies CASSLGGQGWEKLFF.